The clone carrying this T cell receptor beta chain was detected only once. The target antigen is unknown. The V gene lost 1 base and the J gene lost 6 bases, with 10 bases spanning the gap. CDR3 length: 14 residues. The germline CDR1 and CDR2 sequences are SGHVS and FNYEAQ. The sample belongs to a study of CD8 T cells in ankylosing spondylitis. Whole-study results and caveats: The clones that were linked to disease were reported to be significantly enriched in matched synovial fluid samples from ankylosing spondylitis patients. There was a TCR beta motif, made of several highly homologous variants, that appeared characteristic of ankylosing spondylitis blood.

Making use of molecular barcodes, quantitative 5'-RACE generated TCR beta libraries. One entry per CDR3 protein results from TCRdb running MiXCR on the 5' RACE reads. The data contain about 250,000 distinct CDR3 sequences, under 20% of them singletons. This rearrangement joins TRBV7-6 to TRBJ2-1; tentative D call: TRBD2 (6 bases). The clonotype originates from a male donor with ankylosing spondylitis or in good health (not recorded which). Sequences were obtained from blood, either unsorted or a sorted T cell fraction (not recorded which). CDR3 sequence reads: CASSLEGGANEQFF. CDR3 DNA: TGTGCCAGCAGCTTAGAAGGAGGGGCCAATGAGCAGTTCTTC.